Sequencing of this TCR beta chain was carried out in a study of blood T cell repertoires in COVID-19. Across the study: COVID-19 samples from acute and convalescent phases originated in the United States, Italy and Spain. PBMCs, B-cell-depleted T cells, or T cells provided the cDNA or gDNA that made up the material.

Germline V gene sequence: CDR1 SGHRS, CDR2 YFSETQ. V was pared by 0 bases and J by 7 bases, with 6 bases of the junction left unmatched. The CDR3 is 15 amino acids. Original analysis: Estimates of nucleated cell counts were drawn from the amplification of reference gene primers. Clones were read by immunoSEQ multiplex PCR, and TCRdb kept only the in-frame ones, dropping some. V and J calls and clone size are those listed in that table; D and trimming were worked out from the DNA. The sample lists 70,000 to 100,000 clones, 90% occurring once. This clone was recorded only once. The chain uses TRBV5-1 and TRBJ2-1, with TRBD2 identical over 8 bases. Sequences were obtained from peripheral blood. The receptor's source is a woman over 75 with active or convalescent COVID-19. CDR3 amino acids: CASSLEGSGINEQFF. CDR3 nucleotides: TGCGCCAGCAGCTTGGAGGGTAGCGGGATAAATGAGCAGTTCTTC.